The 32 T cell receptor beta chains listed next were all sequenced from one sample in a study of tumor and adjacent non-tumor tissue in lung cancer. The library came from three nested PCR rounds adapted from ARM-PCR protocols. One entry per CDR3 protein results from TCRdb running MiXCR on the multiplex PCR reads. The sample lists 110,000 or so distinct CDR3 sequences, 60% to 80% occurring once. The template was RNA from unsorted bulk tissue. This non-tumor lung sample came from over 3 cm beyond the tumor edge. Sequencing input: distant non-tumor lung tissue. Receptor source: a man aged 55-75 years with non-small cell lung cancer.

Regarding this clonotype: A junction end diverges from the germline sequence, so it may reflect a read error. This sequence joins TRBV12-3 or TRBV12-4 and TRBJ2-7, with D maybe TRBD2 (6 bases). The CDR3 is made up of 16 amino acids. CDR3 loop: CASSFNLGAGRYEHYF. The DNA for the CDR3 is TGTGCCAGCAGTTTTAATTTAGGGGCAGGGAGGTACGAGCATTACTTC.

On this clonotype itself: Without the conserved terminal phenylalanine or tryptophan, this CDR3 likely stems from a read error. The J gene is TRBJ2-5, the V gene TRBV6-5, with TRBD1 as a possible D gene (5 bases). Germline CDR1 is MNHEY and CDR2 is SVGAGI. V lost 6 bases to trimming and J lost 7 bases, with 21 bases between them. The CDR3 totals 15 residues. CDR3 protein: CASRPSGQGKGTQYS. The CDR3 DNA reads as TGTGCCAGCAGACCCTCTGGGCAGGGAAAGGGGACCCAGTACTCC.

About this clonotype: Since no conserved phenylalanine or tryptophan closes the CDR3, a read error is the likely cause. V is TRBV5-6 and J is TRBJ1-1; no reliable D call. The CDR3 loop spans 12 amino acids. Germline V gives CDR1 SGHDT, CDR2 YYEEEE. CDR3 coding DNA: TGTGTCAGCAGCTTCCAGGCGACTGAAGCTTTCCTT. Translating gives CVSSFQATEAFL.

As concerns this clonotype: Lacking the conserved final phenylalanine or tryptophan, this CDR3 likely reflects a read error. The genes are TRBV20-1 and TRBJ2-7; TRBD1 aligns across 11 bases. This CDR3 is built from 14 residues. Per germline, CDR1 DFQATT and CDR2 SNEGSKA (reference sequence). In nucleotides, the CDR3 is TGCTGTGCTAGGGGACAGGGGGTACTATACGAGCAGTACCTC. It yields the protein CCARGQGVLYEQYL.

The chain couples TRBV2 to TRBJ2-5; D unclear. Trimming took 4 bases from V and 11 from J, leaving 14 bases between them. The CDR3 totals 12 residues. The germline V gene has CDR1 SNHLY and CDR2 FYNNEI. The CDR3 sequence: CASSVAPSTQYF. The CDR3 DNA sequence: TGTGCCAGCAGTGTAGCACCCTCCACGCAGTACTTC.

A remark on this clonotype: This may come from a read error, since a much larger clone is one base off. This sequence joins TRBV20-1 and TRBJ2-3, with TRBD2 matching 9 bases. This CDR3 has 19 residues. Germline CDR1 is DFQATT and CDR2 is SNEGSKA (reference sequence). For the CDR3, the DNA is TGCAGTGCTAGAGATCTTAGCGGGAGAGGGGCTGGTAGCACAGATATGCAGTATTTT. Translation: CSARDLSGRGAGSTDMQYF.

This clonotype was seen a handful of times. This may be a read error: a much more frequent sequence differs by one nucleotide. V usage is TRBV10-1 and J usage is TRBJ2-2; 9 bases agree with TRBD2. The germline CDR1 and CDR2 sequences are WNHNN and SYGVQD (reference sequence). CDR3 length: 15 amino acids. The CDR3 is CTSSESASGAGELFF. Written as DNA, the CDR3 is TGCACCAGCAGTGAGTCGGCTAGCGGGGCCGGGGAGCTGTTTTTT.

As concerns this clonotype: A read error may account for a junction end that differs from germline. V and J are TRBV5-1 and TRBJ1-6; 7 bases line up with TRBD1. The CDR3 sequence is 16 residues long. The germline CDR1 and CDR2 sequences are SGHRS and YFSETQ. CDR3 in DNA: TGTGCCATCAGCTTGGCAGGGGGATCCTATAATTCACCCCTCCACTTT. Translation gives CAISLAGGSYNSPLHF.

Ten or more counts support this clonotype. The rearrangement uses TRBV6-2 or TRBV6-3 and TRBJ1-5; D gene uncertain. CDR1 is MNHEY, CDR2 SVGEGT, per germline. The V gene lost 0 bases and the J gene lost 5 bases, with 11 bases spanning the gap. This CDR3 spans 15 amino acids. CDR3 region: CASSYSGRIDQPQHF. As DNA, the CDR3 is TGTGCCAGCAGTTACTCGGGCAGGATCGATCAGCCCCAGCATTTT.

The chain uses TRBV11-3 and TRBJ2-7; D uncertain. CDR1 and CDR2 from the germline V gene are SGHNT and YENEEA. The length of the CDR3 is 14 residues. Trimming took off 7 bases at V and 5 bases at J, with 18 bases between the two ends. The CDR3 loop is CASNSRGQSHEQYF. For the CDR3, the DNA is TGTGCCAGCAACTCCAGAGGCCAGTCCCACGAGCAGTACTTC.

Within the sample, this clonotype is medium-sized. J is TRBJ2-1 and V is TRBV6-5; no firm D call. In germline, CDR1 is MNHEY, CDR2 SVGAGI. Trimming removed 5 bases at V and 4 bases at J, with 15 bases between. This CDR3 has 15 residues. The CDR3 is CASSPLRWGYNEQFF. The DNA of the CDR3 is TGTGCCAGCAGTCCCCTGCGGTGGGGTTACAATGAGCAGTTCTTC.

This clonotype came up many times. The CDR3, as DNA: TGCAGTGCTAGAGATCTTGGCATCGGGGCAGATACGCAGTATTTT. Translated: CSARDLGIGADTQYF. The chain links TRBV20-1 to TRBJ2-3; possible D gene TRBD2, 5 bases. CDR3 length: 15 residues. Germline loops: CDR1 DFQATT, CDR2 SNEGSKA (reference sequence). V lost 0 bases to trimming and J lost 4 bases, with 14 bases between them.

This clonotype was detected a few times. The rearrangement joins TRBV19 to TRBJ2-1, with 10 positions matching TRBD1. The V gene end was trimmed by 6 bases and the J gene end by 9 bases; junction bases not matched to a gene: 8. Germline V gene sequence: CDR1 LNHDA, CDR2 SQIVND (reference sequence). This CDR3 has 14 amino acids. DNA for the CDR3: TGTGCCAGTAGGTCACCGGGACAGGGGTTTGAGCAGTTCTTC. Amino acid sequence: CASRSPGQGFEQFF.

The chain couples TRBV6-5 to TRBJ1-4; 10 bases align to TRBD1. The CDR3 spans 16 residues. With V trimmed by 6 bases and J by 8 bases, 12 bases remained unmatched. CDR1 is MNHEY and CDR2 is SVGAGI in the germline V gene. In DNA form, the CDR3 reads TGTGCCAGCAGCTATAACGTCGGGACAGGGGCCGAAAAACTGTTTTTT. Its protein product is CASSYNVGTGAEKLFF.

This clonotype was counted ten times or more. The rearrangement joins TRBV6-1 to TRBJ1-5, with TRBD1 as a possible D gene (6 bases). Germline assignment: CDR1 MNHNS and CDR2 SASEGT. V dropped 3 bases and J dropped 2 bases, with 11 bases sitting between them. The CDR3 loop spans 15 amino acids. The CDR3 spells CASSDTGLGNQPQHF. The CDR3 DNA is TGTGCCAGCAGTGACACAGGGTTGGGCAATCAGCCCCAGCATTTT.

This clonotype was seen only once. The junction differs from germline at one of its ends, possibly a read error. The chain's CDR3 is CASSPRGNEHFF. Here the CDR3 DNA reads TGTGCCAGCAGCCCTAGGGGCAATGAGCACTTCTTC. The chain has TRBV5-4 and TRBJ2-1; tentative D call: TRBD1 (5 bases). Germline lookup yields CDR1 SGHNT and CDR2 YYREEE (reference sequence). The CDR3 has 12 residues.

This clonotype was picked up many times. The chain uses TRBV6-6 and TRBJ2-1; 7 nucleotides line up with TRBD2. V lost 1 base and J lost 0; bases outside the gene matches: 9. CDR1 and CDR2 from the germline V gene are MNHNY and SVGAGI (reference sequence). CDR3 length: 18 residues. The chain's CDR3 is CASSYFSGTTSSYNEQFF. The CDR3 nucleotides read TGTGCCAGCAGTTACTTTTCCGGGACTACTAGCTCCTACAATGAGCAGTTCTTC.

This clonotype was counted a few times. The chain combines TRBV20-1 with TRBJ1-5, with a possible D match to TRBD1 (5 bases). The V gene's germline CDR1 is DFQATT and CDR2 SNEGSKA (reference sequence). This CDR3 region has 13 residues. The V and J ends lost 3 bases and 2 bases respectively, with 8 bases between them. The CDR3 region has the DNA TGCAGTGCTAGGGGGGGTGGCAATCAGCCCCAGCATTTT. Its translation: CSARGGGNQPQHF.

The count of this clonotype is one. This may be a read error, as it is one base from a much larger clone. This CDR3 is CASSRVSGRTPQETWYF. CDR3 sequence (DNA): TGTGCCAGCAGCAGGGTTAGCGGGAGGACCCCACAAGAGACCTGGTACTTC. The chain uses TRBV6-7 and TRBJ2-5, with 10 nucleotides matching TRBD2. TRBV6-7 belongs to the ORF category, with a function that is uncertain. J was trimmed by 13 bases and V by 6 bases; bases with no gene match: 23. The CDR3 contains 17 residues.

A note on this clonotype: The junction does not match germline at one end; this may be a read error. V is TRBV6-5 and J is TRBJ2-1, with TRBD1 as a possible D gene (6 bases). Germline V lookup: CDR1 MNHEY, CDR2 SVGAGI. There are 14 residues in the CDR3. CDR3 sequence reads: CTSTVLGGNNEQFF. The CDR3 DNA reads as TGTACCAGCACGGTACTAGGGGGAAACAATGAGCAGTTCTTC.

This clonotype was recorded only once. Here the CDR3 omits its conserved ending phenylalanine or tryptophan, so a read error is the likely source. The CDR3 reads CASWPGHTYEQYI. CDR3 sequence (DNA): TGTGCCAGCTGGCCCGGGCACACCTACGAGCAGTACATC. The chain couples TRBV6-5 to TRBJ2-7, with D hard to call. Germline CDR1 and CDR2: MNHEY and SVGAGI. There are 13 residues in the CDR3. Deletions cut 8 bases from V and 2 bases from J, with 13 bases between.

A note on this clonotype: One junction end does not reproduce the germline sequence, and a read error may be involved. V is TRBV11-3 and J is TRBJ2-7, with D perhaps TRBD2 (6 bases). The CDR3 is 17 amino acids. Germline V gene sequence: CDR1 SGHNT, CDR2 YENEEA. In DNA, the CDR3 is TGTGCCAGCAGCCTAGATCTACGACTAGGTTTCCTGAGCGAGCAGTACTTC. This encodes CASSLDLRLGFLSEQYF.

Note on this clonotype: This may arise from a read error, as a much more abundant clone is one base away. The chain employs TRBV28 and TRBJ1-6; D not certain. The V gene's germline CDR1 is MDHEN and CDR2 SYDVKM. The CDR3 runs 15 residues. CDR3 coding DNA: TGTCCCAGCAACCCATCGCGAAGACGTAATTCACCCCTCCACTTT. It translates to CPSNPSRRRNSPLHF.

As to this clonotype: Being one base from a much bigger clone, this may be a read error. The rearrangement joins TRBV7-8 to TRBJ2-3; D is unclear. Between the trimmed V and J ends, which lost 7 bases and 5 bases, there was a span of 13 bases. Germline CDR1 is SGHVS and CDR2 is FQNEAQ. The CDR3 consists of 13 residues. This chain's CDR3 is CASISVPGDTQYF. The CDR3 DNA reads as TGTGCCAGCATCTCCGTTCCCGGAGATACGCAGTATTTT. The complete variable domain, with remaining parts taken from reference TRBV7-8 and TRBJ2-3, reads GAGVSQSPRYKVAKRGQDVALRCDPISGHVSLFWYQQALGQGPEFLTYFQNEAQLDKSGLPSDRFFAERPEGSVSTLKIQRTQQEDSAVYLCASISVPGDTQYFGPGTRLTVL.

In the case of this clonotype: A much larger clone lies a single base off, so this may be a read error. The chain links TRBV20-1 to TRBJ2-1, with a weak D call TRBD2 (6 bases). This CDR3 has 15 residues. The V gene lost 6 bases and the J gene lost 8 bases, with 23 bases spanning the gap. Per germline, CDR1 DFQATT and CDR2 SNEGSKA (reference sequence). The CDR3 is CSADRTIGRGDEQFF. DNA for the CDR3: TGCAGTGCCGATAGGACTATCGGGAGAGGGGATGAGCAGTTCTTC.

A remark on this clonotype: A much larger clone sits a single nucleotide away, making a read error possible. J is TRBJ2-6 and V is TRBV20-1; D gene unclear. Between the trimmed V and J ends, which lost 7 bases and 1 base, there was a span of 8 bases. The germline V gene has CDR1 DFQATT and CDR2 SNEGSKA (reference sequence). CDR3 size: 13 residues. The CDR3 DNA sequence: TGCAGTGTTGAACCTTCTGGGGCCAACGTCCTGACTTTC. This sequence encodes CSVEPSGANVLTF.

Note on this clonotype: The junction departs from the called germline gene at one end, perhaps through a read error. The CDR3 region has the DNA TGTGCCAGGAGCCTCTCGGGTGGGGTCAACGTCCTGATTTTC. This encodes CARSLSGGVNVLIF. The V gene is TRBV6-1, the J gene TRBJ2-6; D unclear. The CDR3 is made up of 14 amino acids. Germline values: CDR1 MNHNS, CDR2 SASEGT.

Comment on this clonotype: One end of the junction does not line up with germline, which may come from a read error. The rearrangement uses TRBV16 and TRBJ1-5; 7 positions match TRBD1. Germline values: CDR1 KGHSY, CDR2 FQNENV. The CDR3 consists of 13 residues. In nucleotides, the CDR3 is TGTACCAGCACCCGACAGGGCGATCAGCCCCAGCATTTT. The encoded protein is CTSTRQGDQPQHF.

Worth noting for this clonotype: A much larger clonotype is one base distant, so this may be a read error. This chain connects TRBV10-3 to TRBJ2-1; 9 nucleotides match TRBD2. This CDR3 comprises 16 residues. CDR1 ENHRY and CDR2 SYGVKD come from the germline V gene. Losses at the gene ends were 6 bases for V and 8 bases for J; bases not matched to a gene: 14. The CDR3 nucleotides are TGTGCCATCAGAGACTACCCTAGCGGGGTGACGGATGAGCAGTTCTTC. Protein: CAIRDYPSGVTDEQFF.

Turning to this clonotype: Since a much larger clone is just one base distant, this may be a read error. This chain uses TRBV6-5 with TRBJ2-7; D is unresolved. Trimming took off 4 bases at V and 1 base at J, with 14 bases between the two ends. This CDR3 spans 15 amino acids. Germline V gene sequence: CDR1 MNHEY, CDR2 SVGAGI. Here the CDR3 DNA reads TGTGCCAGCAGTTTCGGAAGTGGACGATCCTACGAGCAGTACTTC. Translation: CASSFGSGRSYEQYF.

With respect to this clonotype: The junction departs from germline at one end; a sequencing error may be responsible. The CDR3 loop reads CASSYSIVGTTDTQYF. The CDR3 bases are TGTGCCAGCAGTTACTCGATCGTGGGAACCACAGATACGCAGTATTTC. J is TRBJ2-3 and V is TRBV6-2 or TRBV6-3; D remains unclear. Germline assignment: CDR1 MNHEY and CDR2 SVGEGT. The CDR3 covers 16 residues.

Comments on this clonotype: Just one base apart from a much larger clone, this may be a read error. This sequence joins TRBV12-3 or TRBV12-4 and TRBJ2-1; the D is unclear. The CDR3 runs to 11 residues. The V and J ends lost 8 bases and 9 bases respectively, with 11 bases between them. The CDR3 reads CASRLTIEQFF. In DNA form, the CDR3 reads TGTGCCAGCCGACTCACCATTGAGCAGTTCTTC.